One and the same sample provided the 14 T cell receptor beta chains below, sequenced in a study of OX40 agonist ivuxolimab in advanced cancers. Using immunoSEQ multiplex PCR, the repertoire was profiled, and TCRdb retains in-frame clones only, with some absent. The sample records more than 100,000 clones, about 92% being singletons. The specimen was CD4+ or CD8+ T cells sorted from blood, collected in a trial of the OX40 agonist ivuxolimab. Source of these receptors: an adult with an advanced solid tumor such as melanoma, head and neck, liver or kidney cancer.

The chain combines TRBV5-6 with TRBJ2-1, with 10 bases identical to TRBD2. Germline values: CDR1 SGHDT, CDR2 YYEEEE. J gave up 5 bases and V 3 bases, and 8 bases lay outside the gene matches. The CDR3 is 16 residues long. The CDR3 DNA is TGTGCCAGCAGCTGGACCTCTAGCGGGAGTCACAATGAGCAGTTCTTC. Amino acids: CASSWTSSGSHNEQFF.

Turning to this clone: At one end the junction does not follow the germline gene, possibly because of a read error. The chain is built from TRBV5-1 and TRBJ1-1; D remains unclear. The CDR3 spans 13 residues. Germline V lookup: CDR1 SGHRS, CDR2 YFSETQ. CDR3 region: CASSSALNTEAFF. The CDR3 DNA reads TGTGCCAGCAGCTCCGCCCTGAACACTGAAGCTTTCTTT.

The CDR3 bases are TGTGCCAGCAGCGATAACAGGGGCAATGAGCAGTTCTTC. Amino acid sequence: CASSDNRGNEQFF. V is TRBV11-2 and J is TRBJ2-1, with 7 nucleotides matching TRBD1. The V and J ends lost 5 bases and 6 bases, in that order; junction bases with no gene match: 4. Germline CDR1 is SGHAT and CDR2 is FQNNGV. CDR3 length: 13 residues.

The genes are TRBV5-6 and TRBJ1-2; 7 bases fit TRBD1. Looked up from germline, CDR1 is SGHDT and CDR2 is YYEEEE. The CDR3 is made up of 13 amino acids. With 4 bases clipped from V and 2 bases from J, the junction kept 2 bases outside the gene matches. DNA for the CDR3: TGTGCCAGCAGCCCGGGACAGAACTATGGCTACACCTTC. This gives the protein CASSPGQNYGYTF.

This chain joins TRBV30 and TRBJ2-1, with TRBD2 matching over 7 bases. CDR1 and CDR2 from the germline V gene are GTSNPN and SVGIG (reference sequence). The J segment lost 0 bases and the V segment lost 0 bases, leaving 2 bases of the junction unmatched. The CDR3 totals 15 residues. CDR3 nucleotide sequence: TGTGCCTGGAGTGTAGGCGGGAGCTCCTACAATGAGCAGTTCTTC. Translated, it gives CAWSVGGSSYNEQFF.

This clone was observed a single time. This sequence joins TRBV19 and TRBJ2-2; TRBD1 aligns across 10 bases. V shed 6 bases and J 1 base; nucleotides not matched to a gene: 5. Per germline, CDR1 LNHDA and CDR2 SQIVND (reference sequence). The CDR3 has 16 residues. The CDR3 spells CASRWDRGQNTGELFF. The DNA for the CDR3 is TGTGCCAGTAGATGGGACAGGGGCCAGAACACCGGGGAGCTGTTTTTT.

V is TRBV5-4 and J is TRBJ2-3; TRBD2 matches 10 bases. J lost 3 bases, V lost 0 bases, and 7 bases had no gene match. The germline V gene encodes CDR1 SGHNT and CDR2 YYREEE (reference sequence). The CDR3 has 17 amino acids. CDR3 sequence (DNA): TGTGCCAGCAGCTTGGGGGTTGCTAGCGGGAGAACAGATACGCAGTATTTT. Protein: CASSLGVASGRTDTQYF.

The V and J genes are TRBV7-7 and TRBJ2-1; 7 bases map to TRBD2. Germline V gene data show CDR1 as SSHAT and CDR2 as FNYEAQ (reference sequence). The CDR3 contains 15 residues. J was trimmed by 6 bases and V by 1 base; bases with no gene match: 6. CDR3 loop: CASSLDRGGLNEQFF. Written as DNA, the CDR3 is TGTGCCAGCAGCTTAGATCGGGGAGGGCTCAATGAGCAGTTCTTC.

This rearrangement joins TRBV7-2 to TRBJ1-4; 7 bases line up with TRBD1. The CDR3 is made up of 14 amino acids. The junction had 12 bases not matched to a gene; V was cut back by 4 bases and J by 13 bases. Germline V CDR1 and CDR2: SGHTA, FQGNSA. Written as DNA, the CDR3 is TGTGCCAGCAGCTCCCCCGCCCAGGGGGGGGGACTGTTTTTT. Translating it yields CASSSPAQGGGLFF. The whole variable domain, filled in from reference TRBV7-2 and TRBJ1-4, reads GAGVSQSPSNKVTEKGKDVELRCDPISGHTALYWYRQSLGQGLEFLIYFQGNSAPDKSGLPSDRFSAERTGGSVSTLTIQRTQQEDSAVYLCASSSPAQGGGLFFGSGTQLSVL.

Points on this clone: At one boundary the junction diverges from the germline segment, which might be a read error. The rearrangement joins TRBV7-7 to TRBJ2-5, with 14 bases fitting TRBD2. The germline V gene has CDR1 SSHAT and CDR2 FNYEAQ (reference sequence). The CDR3 loop spans 16 amino acids. The CDR3 nucleotides are TGTGCTAGCAGCTTAGGGACTAGCGGGAGTTATGGGACCCAGTACTTC. Its translation is CASSLGTSGSYGTQYF.

V is TRBV7-3 and J is TRBJ1-1; D might be TRBD1 (6 bases). The CDR3 is 14 residues long. Germline CDR1 SGHTA, CDR2 FQGTGA. Deletions cut 5 bases from V and 1 base from J, with 11 bases between. This chain's CDR3 is CASSPGTSNTEAFF. Here the CDR3 DNA reads TGTGCCAGCAGCCCGGGGACATCGAACACTGAAGCTTTCTTT.

V usage is TRBV28 and J usage is TRBJ1-5; D uncertain. The germline V and J ends were trimmed by 6 bases and 3 bases, with 6 bases remaining between them. Germline loops: CDR1 MDHEN, CDR2 SYDVKM. CDR3 size: 12 residues. CDR3 sequence reads: CASSSPNQPQHF. The CDR3 DNA sequence: TGTGCCAGCAGCTCCCCCAATCAGCCCCAGCATTTT.

On this clone itself: The conserved phenylalanine or tryptophan is not found at the CDR3 terminus, so this likely reflects a read error. This sequence joins TRBV28 and TRBJ1-2; D not certain. The CDR3 is 15 amino acids. With 1 base removed from V and 8 bases from J, the gap between germline ends came to 17 bases. The V gene's germline CDR1 is MDHEN and CDR2 SYDVKM. The DNA for the CDR3 is TGTGCCAGCAGTTTATTCTTCGGGCGGGGAGGCGGCTACACCTCC. Its protein is CASSLFFGRGGGYTS.

V gene TRBV27 combines with J gene TRBJ2-3; 14 positions match TRBD2. The CDR3 extends over 14 amino acids. Per germline, CDR1 MNHEY and CDR2 SMNVEV (reference sequence). With 6 bases clipped from V and 5 bases from J, the junction kept 1 base outside the gene matches. CDR3 sequence (DNA): TGTGCCAGCAGCGGACTAGCGGGGGGAGATACGCAGTATTTT. This codes for CASSGLAGGDTQYF.